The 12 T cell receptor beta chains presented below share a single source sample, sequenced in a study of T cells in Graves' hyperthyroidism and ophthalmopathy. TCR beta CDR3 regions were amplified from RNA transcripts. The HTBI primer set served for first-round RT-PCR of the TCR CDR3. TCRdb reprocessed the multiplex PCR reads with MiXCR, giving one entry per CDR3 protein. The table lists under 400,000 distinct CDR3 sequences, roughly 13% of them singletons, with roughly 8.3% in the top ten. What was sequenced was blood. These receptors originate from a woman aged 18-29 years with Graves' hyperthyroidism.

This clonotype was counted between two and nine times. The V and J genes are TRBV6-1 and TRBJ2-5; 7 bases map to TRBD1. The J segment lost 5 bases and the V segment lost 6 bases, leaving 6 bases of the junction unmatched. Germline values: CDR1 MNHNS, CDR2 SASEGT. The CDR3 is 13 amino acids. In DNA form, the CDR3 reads TGTGCCAGCAGCCAGACAGGGCCCGAGACCCAGTACTTC. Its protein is CASSQTGPETQYF.

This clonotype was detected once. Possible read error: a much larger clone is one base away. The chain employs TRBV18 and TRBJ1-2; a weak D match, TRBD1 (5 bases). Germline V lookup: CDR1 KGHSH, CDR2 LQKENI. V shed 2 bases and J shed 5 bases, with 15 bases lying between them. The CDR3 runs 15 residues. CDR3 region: CASSPGASPRYGYTF. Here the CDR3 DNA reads TGTGCCAGCTCACCAGGGGCGTCCCCTAGATATGGCTACACCTTC.

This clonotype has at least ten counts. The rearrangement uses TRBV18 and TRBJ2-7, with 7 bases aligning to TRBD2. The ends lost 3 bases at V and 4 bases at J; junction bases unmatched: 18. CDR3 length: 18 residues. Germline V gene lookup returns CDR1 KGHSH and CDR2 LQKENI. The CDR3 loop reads CASSPLVVTTGGEYEQYF. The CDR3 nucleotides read TGTGCCAGCTCACCGCTGGTTGTTACAACGGGGGGAGAATACGAGCAGTACTTC. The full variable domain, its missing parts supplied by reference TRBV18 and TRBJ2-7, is NAGVMQNPRHLVRRRGQEARLRCSPMKGHSHVYWYRQLPEEGLKFMVYLQKENIIDESGMPKERFSAEFPKEGPSILRIQQVVRGDSAAYFCASSPLVVTTGGEYEQYFGPGTRLTVT.

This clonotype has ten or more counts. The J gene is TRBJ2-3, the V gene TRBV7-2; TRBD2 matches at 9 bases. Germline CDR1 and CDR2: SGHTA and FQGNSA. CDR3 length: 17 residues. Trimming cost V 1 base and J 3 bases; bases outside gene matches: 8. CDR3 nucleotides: TGTGCCAGCAGCTTAGAAGCTAGCGGGGTTTTTACAGATACGCAGTATTTT. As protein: CASSLEASGVFTDTQYF.

CDR3 loop: CASSLGQRREQYF. CDR3 sequence (DNA): TGTGCCAGCAGCTTGGGACAGAGAAGAGAGCAGTACTTC. The chain uses TRBV5-6 and TRBJ2-7, with D possibly TRBD1 on 5 matching bases. V was pared by 0 bases and J by 7 bases, with 11 bases between. This CDR3 has 13 amino acids. From germline, CDR1 is SGHDT and CDR2 YYEEEE.

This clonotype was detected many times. CDR3 loop: CASSRTGVTEAFF. For the CDR3, the DNA is TGTGCCAGCAGCAGGACAGGGGTCACTGAAGCTTTCTTT. J is TRBJ1-1 and V is TRBV2; 9 positions match TRBD1. With V trimmed by 6 bases and J by 4 bases, 3 bases remained unmatched. The length of the CDR3 is 13 residues. In germline, CDR1 is SNHLY, CDR2 FYNNEI.

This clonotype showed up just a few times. This chain's CDR3 is CASSFPRVGEKLFF. The CDR3 nucleotides are TGTGCCAGCAGCTTTCCCAGGGTCGGTGAAAAACTGTTTTTT. The chain recombines TRBV7-9 with TRBJ1-4; D is possibly TRBD1 (5 bases). Germline V lookup: CDR1 SEHNR, CDR2 FQNEAQ (reference sequence). The CDR3 extends over 14 amino acids. The V and J ends lost 3 bases and 7 bases respectively, with 12 bases between them.

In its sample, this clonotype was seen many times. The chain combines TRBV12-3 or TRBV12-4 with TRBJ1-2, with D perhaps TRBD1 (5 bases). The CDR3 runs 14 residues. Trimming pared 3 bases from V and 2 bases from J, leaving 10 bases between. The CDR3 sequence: CASSFMRGNYGYTF. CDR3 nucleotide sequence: TGTGCCAGCAGTTTCATGCGGGGGAACTATGGCTACACCTTC.

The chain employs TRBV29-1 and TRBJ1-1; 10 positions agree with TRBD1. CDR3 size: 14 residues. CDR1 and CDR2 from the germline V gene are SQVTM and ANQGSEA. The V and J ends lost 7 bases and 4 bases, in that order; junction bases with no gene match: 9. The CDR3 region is CSAQTGGAGTEAFF. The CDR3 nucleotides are TGCAGCGCCCAGACAGGGGGCGCCGGCACTGAAGCTTTCTTT. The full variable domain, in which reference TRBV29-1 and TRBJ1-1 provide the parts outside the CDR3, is SAVISQKPSRDICQRGTSLTIQCQVDSQVTMMFWYRQQPGQSLTLIATANQGSEATYESGFVIDKFPISRPNLTFSTLTVSNMSPEDSSIYLCSAQTGGAGTEAFFGQGTRLTVV.

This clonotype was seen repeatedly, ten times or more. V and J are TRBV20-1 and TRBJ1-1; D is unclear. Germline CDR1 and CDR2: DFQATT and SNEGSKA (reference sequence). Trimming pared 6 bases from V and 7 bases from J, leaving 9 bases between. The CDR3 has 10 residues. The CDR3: CSARAFEAFF. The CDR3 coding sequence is TGCAGTGCCCGAGCTTTTGAAGCTTTCTTT.

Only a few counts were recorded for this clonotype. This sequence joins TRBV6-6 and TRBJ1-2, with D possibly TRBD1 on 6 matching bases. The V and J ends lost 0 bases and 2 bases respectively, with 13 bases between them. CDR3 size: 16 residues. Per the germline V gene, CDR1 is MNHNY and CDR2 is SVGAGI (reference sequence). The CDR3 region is CASSYSRRGANYGYTF. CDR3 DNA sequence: TGTGCCAGCAGTTACTCGAGGCGGGGGGCAAACTATGGCTACACCTTC.

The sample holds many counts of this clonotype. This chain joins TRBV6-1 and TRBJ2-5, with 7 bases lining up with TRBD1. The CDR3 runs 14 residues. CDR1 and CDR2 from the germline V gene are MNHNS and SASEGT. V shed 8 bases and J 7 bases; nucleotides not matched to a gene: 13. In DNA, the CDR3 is TGTGCCAGCTACCAGGAGACAGGGAGTCGGACCCAGTACTTC. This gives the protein CASYQETGSRTQYF.